The source of this TCR beta chain is a study of cytomegalovirus exposure and HLA in healthy donors. Turning to the study itself: As released early, the data held 65 million to 90 million unique TCRs from HLA-typed donors.

Study-level results: Association of 15,000 to 20,000 TCR beta sequences with HLA alleles was found at 0.05 false discovery rate in a later analysis. Researchers counted approximately 160 TCR beta chains as cytomegalovirus-associated.

As to this clone: Its antigen is currently unknown.

Vbeta (60) and Jbeta (13) primers were used in the PCR. Repertoires were generated with immunoSEQ multiplex PCR, while TCRdb's copy carries only in-frame clones and drops some. This sample's table reports roughly 70,000 clones. In germline, CDR1 is SEHNR, CDR2 FQNEAQ (reference sequence). The CDR3 covers 15 residues. With V trimmed by 4 bases and J by 5 bases, 8 bases remained unmatched. This chain connects TRBV7-9 to TRBJ2-5; the match to TRBD1 covers 9 bases. The sequenced sample consisted of PBMCs. This clonotype was sampled from a man aged 35 to 55 in good health and CMV-seronegative. The CDR3 here is CASSSDRGIEETQYF. The DNA of the CDR3 is TGTGCCAGCAGCTCGGACAGGGGAATTGAGGAGACCCAGTACTTC.